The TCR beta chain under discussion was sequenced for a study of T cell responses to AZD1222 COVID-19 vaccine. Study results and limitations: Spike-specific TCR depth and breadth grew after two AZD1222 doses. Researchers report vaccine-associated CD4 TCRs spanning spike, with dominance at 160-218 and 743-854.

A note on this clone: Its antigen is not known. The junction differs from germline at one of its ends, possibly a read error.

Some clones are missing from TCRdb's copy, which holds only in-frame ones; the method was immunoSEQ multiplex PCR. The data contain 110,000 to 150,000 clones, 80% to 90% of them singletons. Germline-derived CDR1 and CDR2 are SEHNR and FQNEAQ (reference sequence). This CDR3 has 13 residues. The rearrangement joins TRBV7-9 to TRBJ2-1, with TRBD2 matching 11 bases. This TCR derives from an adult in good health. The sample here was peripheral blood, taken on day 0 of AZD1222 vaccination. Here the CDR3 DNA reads TGTGCCAGCAGCTTAGAATTAGCGGGAGGGCAGGTCTTC. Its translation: CASSLELAGGQVF.